The T cell receptor (beta chain) under discussion was sequenced for a study of T cell responses to AZD1222 COVID-19 vaccine. This CDR3 is built from 13 residues. The germline CDR1 and CDR2 sequences are SEHNR and FQNEAQ (reference sequence). V dropped 5 bases and J dropped 2 bases, with 6 bases sitting between them. Using immunoSEQ multiplex PCR, the repertoire was profiled, and TCRdb retains in-frame clones only, with some absent. The table lists 150,000 or so clones, 70% to 90% of them singletons. Points on this clone: The sample contains more than one DNA sequence encoding this CDR3.

The starting material was peripheral blood, obtained on day 0 of AZD1222 vaccination. The clonotype comes from an adult in good health. The V and J genes are TRBV7-9 and TRBJ2-2; D gene ambiguous. CDR3: CASSPRNTGELFF. The CDR3 DNA is TGTGCCAGCAGCCCCCGCAACACCGGGGAGCTGTTTTTT.